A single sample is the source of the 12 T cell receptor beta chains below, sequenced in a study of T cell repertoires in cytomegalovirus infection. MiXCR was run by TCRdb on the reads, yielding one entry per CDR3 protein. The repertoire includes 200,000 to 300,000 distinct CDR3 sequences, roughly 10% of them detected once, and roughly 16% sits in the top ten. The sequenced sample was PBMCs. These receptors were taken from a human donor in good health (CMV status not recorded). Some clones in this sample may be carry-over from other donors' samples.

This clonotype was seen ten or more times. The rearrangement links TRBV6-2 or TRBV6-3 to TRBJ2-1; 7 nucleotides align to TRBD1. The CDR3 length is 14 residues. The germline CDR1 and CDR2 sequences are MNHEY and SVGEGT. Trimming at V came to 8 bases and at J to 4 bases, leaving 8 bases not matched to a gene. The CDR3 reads CASGPGQKYNEQFF. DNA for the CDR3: TGTGCCAGCGGCCCGGGACAGAAATACAATGAGCAGTTCTTC.

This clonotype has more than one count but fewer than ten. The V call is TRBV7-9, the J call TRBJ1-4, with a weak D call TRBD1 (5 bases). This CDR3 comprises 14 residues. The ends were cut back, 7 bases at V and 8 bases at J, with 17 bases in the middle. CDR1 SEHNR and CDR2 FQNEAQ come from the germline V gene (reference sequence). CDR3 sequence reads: CASNPGTLGEKLFF. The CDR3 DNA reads TGTGCCAGCAACCCGGGGACTCTTGGGGAAAAACTGTTTTTT.

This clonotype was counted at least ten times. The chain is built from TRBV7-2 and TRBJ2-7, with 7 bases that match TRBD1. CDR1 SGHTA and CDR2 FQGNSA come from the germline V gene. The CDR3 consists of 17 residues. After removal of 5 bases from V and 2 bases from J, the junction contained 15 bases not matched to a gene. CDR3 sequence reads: CASSPPSGTVKAYEQYF. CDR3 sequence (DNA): TGTGCCAGCAGCCCCCCGTCAGGGACAGTGAAAGCCTACGAGCAGTACTTC.

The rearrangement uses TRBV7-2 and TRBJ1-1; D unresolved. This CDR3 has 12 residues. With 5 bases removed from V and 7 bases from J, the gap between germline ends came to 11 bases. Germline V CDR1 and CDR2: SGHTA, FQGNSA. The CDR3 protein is CASSRAVDEAFF. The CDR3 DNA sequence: TGTGCCAGCAGCCGGGCCGTGGATGAAGCTTTCTTT.

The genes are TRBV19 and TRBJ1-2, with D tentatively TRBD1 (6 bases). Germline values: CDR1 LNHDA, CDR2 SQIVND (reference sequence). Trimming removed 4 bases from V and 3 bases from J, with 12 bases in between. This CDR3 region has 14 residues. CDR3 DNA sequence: TGTGCCAGTAGTACCAGGGGACGGGACTATGGCTACACCTTC. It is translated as CASSTRGRDYGYTF.

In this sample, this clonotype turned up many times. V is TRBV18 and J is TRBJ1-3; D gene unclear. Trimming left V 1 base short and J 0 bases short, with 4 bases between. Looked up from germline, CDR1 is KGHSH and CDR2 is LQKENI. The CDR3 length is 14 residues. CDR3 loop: CASSPQSSGNTIYF. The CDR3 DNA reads TGTGCCAGCTCACCACAGAGCTCTGGAAACACCATATATTTT.

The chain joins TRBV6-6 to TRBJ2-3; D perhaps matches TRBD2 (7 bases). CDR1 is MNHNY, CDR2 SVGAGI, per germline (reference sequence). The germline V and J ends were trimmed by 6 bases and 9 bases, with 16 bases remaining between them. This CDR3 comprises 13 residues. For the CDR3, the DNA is TGTGCCAGCAGCCCACCGGGGGGCATGACGCAGTATTTT. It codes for CASSPPGGMTQYF.

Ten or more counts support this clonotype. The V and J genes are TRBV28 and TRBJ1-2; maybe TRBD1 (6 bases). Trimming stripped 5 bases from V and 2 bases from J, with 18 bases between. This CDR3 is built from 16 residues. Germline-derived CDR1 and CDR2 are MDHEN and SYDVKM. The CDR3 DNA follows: TGTGCCAGCAGTCGAGGGGGGCAAGGGGGGAACTATGGCTACACCTTC. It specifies CASSRGGQGGNYGYTF.

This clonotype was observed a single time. The CDR3 spells CASSQVGGGRVNYNEQYF. CDR3 nucleotides: TGTGCCAGCAGCCAAGTGGGCGGGGGGCGAGTCAACTACAATGAGCAGTACTTC. The chain is built from TRBV7-3 and TRBJ2-1, with 8 nucleotides matching TRBD2. The last part of the DNA fits TRBJ2-7 better; the J call may be wrong. This CDR3 is 18 amino acids long. Germline V gene sequence: CDR1 SGHTA, CDR2 FQGTGA.

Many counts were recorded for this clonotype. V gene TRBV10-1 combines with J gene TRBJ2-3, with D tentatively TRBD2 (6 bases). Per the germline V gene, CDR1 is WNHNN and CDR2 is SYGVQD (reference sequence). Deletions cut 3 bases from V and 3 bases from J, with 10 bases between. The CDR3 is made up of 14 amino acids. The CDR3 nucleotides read TGCGCCAGCAGTGAAGGAGGGACGACAGATACGCAGTATTTT. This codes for CASSEGGTTDTQYF.

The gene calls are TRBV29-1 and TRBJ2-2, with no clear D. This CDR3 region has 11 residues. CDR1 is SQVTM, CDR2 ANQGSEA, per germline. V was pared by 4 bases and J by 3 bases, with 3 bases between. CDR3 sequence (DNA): TGCAGCGTTGGGGACACCGGGGAGCTGTTTTTT. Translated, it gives CSVGDTGELFF.

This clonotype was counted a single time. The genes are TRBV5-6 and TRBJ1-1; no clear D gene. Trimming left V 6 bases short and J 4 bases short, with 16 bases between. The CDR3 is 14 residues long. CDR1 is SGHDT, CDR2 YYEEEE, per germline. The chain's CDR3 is CASTPIGLATEAFF. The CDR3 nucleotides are TGTGCCAGCACCCCCATCGGCTTGGCCACTGAAGCTTTCTTT.